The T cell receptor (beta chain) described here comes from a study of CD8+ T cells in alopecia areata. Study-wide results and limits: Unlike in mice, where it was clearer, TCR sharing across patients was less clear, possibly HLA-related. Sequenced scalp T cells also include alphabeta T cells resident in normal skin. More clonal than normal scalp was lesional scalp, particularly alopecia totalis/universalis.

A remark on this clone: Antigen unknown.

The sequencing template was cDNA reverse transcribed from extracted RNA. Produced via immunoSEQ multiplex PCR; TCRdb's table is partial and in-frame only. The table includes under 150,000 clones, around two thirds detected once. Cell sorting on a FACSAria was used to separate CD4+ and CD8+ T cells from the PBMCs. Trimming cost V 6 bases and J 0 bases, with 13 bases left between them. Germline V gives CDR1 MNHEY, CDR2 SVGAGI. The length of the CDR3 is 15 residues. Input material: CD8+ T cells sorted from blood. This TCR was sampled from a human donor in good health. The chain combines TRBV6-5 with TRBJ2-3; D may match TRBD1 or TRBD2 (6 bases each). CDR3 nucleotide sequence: TGTGCCAGCAGCTATGGGGGGCAAAGCACAGATACGCAGTATTTT. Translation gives CASSYGGQSTDTQYF.